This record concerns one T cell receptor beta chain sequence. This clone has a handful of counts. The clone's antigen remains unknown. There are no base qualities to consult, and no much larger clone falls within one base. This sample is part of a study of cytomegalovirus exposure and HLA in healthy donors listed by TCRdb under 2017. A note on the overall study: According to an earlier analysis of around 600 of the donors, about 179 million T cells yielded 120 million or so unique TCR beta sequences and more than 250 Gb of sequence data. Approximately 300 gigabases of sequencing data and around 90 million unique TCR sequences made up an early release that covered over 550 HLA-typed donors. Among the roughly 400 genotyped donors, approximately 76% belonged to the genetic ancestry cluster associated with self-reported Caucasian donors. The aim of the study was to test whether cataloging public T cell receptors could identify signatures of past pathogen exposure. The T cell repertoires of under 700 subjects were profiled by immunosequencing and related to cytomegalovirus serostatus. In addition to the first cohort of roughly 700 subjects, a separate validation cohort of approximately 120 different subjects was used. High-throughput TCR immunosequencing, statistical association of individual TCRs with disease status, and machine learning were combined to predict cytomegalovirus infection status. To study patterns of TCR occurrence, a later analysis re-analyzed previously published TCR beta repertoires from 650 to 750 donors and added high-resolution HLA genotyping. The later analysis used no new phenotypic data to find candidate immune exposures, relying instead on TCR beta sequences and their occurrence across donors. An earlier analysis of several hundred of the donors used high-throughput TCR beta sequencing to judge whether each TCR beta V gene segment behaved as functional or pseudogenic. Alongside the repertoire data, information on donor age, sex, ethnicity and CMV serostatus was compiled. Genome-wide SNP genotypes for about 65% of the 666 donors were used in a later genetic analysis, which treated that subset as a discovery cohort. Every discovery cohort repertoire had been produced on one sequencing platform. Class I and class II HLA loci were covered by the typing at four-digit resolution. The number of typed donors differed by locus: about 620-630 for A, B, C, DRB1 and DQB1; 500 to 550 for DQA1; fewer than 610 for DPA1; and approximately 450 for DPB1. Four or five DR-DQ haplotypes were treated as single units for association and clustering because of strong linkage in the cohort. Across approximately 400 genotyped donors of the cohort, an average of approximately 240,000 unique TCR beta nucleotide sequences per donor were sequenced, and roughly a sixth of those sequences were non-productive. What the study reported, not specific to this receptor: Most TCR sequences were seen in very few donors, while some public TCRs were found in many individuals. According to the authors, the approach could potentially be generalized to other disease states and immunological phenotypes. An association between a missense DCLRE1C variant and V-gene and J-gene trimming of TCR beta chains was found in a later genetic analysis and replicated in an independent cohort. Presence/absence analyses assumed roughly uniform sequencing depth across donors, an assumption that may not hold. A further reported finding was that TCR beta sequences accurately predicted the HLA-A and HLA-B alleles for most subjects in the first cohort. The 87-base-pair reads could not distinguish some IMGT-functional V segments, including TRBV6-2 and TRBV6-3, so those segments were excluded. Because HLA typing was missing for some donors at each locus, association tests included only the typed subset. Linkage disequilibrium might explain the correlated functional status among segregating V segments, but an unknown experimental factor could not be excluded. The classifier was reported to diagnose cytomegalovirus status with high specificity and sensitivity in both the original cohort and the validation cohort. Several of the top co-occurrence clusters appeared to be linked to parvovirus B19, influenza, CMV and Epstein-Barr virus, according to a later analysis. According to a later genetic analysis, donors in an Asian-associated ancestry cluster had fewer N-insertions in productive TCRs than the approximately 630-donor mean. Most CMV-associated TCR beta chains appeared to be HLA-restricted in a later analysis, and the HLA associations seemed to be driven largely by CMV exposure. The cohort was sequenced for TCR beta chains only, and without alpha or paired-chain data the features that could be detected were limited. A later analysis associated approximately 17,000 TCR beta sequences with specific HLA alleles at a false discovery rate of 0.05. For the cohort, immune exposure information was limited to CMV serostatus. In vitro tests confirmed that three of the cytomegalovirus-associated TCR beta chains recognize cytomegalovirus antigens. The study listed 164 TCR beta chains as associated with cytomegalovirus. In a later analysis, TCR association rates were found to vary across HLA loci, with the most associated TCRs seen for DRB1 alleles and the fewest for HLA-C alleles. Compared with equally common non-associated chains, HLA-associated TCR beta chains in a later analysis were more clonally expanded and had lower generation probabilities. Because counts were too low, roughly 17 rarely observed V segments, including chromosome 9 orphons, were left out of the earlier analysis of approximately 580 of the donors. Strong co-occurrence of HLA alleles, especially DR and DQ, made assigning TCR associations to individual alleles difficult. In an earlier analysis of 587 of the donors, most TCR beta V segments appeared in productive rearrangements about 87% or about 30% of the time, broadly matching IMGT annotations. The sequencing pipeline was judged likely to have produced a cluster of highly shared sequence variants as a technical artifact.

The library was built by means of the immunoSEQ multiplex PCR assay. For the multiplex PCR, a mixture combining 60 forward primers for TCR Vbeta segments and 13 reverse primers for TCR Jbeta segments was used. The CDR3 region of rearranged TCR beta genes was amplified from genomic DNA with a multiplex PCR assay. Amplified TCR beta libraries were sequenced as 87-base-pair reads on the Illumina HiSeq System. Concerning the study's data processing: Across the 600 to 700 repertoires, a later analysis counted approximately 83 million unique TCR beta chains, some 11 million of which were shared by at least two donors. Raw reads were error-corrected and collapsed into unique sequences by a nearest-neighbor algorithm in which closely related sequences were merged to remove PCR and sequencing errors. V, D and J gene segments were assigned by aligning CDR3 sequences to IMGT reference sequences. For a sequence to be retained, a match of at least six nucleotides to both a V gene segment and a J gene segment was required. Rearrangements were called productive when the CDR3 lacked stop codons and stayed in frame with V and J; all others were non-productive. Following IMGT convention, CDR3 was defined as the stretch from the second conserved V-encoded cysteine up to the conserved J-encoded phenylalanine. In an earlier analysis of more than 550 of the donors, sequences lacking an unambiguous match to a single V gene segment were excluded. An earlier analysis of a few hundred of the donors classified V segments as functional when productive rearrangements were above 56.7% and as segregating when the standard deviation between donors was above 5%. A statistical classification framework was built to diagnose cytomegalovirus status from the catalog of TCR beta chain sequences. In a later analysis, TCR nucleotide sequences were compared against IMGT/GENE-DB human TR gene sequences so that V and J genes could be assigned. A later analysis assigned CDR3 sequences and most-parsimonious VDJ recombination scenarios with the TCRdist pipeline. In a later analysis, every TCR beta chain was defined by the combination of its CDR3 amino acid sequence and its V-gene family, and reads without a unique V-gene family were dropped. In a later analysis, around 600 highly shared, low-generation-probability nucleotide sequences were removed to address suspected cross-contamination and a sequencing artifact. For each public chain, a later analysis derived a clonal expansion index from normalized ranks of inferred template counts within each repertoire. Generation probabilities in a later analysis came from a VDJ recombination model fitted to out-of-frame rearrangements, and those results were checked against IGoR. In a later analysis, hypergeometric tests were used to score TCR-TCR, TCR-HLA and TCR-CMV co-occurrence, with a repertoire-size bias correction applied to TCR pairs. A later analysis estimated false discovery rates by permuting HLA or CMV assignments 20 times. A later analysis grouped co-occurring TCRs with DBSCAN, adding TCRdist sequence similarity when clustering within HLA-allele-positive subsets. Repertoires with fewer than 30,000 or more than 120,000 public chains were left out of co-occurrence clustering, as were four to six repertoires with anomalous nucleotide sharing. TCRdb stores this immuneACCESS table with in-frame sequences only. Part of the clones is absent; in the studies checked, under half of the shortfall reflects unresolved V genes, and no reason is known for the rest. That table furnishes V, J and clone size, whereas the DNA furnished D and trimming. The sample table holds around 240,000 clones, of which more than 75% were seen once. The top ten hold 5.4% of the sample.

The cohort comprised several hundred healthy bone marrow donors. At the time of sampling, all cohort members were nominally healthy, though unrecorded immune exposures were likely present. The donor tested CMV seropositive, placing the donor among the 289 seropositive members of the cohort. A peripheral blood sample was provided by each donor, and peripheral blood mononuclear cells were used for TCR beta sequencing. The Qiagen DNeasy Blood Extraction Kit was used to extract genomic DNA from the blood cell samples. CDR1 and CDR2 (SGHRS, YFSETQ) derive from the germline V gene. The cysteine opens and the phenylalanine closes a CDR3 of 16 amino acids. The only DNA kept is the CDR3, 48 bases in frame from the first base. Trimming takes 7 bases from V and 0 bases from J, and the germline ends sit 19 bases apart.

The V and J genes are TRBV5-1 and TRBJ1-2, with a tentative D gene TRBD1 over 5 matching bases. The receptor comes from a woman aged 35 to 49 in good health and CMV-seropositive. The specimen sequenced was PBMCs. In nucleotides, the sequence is TGCGCCAGCCGGGTGGCCTCAGGGCCAACTAACTATGGCTACACCTTC. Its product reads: CASRVASGPTNYGYTF.